These T cell receptor beta chains were read from a single sample in a study of somatic mutations in cytotoxic T cells in rheumatoid arthritis. Assay: immunoSEQ multiplex PCR; the TCRdb copy retains only in-frame clones and omits some. The table includes about 15,000 clones, 60% to 85% detected once. Sequenced material: CD8+ T cells sorted from blood. The receptors derive from an adult with rheumatoid arthritis. Both conserved end residues are part of each CDR3. D genes are given only for firm matches. Expanded clones get a size class; other rows say once, few or many, or leave the size out.

j_gene: TRBJ2-1; abundance: NA; v_gene: TRBV27; d_gene: TRBD1; CDR3nt: TGTGCCAGCAGTTTATTACGTTGGGGACAGGTAGCCTACAATGAGCAGTTCTTC; CDR3aa: CASSLLRWGQVAYNEQFF
j_gene: TRBJ2-1; abundance: NA; v_gene: TRBV7-9; d_gene: NA; CDR3nt: TGTGCCAGCAGCTTAGGGACCTACAATGAGCAGTTCTTC; CDR3aa: CASSLGTYNEQFF
j_gene: TRBJ1-2; abundance: NA; v_gene: TRBV9; d_gene: NA; CDR3nt: TGTGCCAGCAGCGTGGGACCAGTTCTCTATGGCTACACCTTC; CDR3aa: CASSVGPVLYGYTF
j_gene: TRBJ2-1; abundance: once; v_gene: TRBV10-3; d_gene: TRBD2; CDR3nt: TGTGCCATCAGTGTCGAGACTAGCGGGGGGGCCATCCACAATGAGCAGTTCTTC; CDR3aa: CAISVETSGGAIHNEQFF
j_gene: TRBJ2-1; abundance: NA; v_gene: TRBV15; d_gene: NA; CDR3nt: TGTGCCACCAGCATGGAAGGGGGGTGGCCCTACAATGAGCAGTTCTTC; CDR3aa: CATSMEGGWPYNEQFF
j_gene: TRBJ1-2; abundance: once; v_gene: TRBV28; d_gene: NA; CDR3nt: TGTGCCAGCAGTAATCGCGGGGGCGTTCGTGGCTACACCTTC; CDR3aa: CASSNRGGVRGYTF
j_gene: TRBJ1-3; abundance: few; v_gene: TRBV6-5; d_gene: NA; CDR3nt: TGTGCCAGCATCGTTGGAAACACCATATATTTT; CDR3aa: CASIVGNTIYF
j_gene: TRBJ2-4; abundance: once; v_gene: TRBV2; d_gene: TRBD1; CDR3nt: TGTGCCAGCAGCCCTCGGGACAGGGGGACGGGGGCCAAAAACATTCAGTACTTC; CDR3aa: CASSPRDRGTGAKNIQYF
j_gene: TRBJ2-5; abundance: NA; v_gene: TRBV6-1; d_gene: NA; CDR3nt: TGTGCCAGCATGGGAAGGAAAGAGACCCAGTACTTC; CDR3aa: CASMGRKETQYF
j_gene: TRBJ1-1; abundance: NA; v_gene: TRBV6-4; d_gene: NA; CDR3nt: TGTGCCAGCAGTTTCGGTGGGGGCTTTGTAGACACTGAAGCTTTCTTT; CDR3aa: CASSFGGGFVDTEAFF
j_gene: TRBJ2-3; abundance: few; v_gene: TRBV7-3; d_gene: NA; CDR3nt: TGTGCCAGCAGTCCCAACTCGGCAGATACGCAGTATTTT; CDR3aa: CASSPNSADTQYF
j_gene: TRBJ1-1; abundance: few; v_gene: TRBV27; d_gene: TRBD1; CDR3nt: TGTGCCAGCAGTGGCTCCGGGACAGCAGCTTTCTTT; CDR3aa: CASSGSGTAAFF
j_gene: TRBJ2-1; abundance: NA; v_gene: TRBV10-3; d_gene: TRBD2; CDR3nt: TGTGCCATCAGTGAGGGACTAGAGGGATTTGAGCAGTTCTTC; CDR3aa: CAISEGLEGFEQFF
j_gene: TRBJ1-5; abundance: NA; v_gene: TRBV4-1; d_gene: NA; CDR3nt: TGCGCCAGCAGCCAAGAATCGTCGTATCAGCCCCAGCATTTT; CDR3aa: CASSQESSYQPQHF
j_gene: TRBJ2-5; abundance: NA; v_gene: TRBV2; d_gene: NA; CDR3nt: TGTGCCAGCAAGGCAGGGAGTGGTGGCCAAGAGACCCAGTACTTC; CDR3aa: CASKAGSGGQETQYF
j_gene: TRBJ2-5; abundance: NA; v_gene: TRBV5-1; d_gene: NA; CDR3nt: TGCGCCAGCAGCTCGCTACAGGGAGGAGAGACCCAGTACTTC; CDR3aa: CASSSLQGGETQYF
j_gene: TRBJ2-7; abundance: few; v_gene: TRBV2; d_gene: NA; CDR3nt: TGTGCCAGCAGGGAAGTCGCCTACGAGCAGTACTTC; CDR3aa: CASREVAYEQYF
j_gene: TRBJ2-1; abundance: NA; v_gene: TRBV4-1; d_gene: TRBD2; CDR3nt: TGCGCCAGCAGCCTGGCGGGGGGGTCCTACAATGAGCAGTTCTTC; CDR3aa: CASSLAGGSYNEQFF
j_gene: TRBJ2-1; abundance: few; v_gene: TRBV7-6; d_gene: TRBD1; CDR3nt: TGTGCCAGCAGCTTTCCGGGACAGTCAATAGATGAGCAGTTCTTC; CDR3aa: CASSFPGQSIDEQFF
j_gene: TRBJ2-7; abundance: NA; v_gene: TRBV11-1; d_gene: TRBD1; CDR3nt: TGTGCCAGCAGCCCCCTGGGAAGGGACAGGGTCTACGAGCAGTACTTC; CDR3aa: CASSPLGRDRVYEQYF
j_gene: TRBJ2-2; abundance: NA; v_gene: TRBV6-1; d_gene: NA; CDR3nt: TGTGCCAGCAGTGAAGATATCACCCAAACCGGGGAGCTGTTTTTT; CDR3aa: CASSEDITQTGELFF
j_gene: TRBJ2-1; abundance: NA; v_gene: TRBV4-1; d_gene: NA; CDR3nt: TGCGCCAGCAGTCCCAGGGTAGGCCCCAATGAGCAGTTCTTC; CDR3aa: CASSPRVGPNEQFF
j_gene: TRBJ2-3; abundance: NA; v_gene: TRBV6-5; d_gene: TRBD2; CDR3nt: TGTGCCAGCACTCTTAGCGGGGGTAGGACAGATACGCAGTATTTT; CDR3aa: CASTLSGGRTDTQYF
j_gene: TRBJ2-7; abundance: NA; v_gene: TRBV7-9; d_gene: NA; CDR3nt: TGTGCCAGCACCCCTCCGGGACATGGGTCCGAGCAGTACTTC; CDR3aa: CASTPPGHGSEQYF
j_gene: TRBJ2-1; abundance: once; v_gene: TRBV7-9; d_gene: NA; CDR3nt: TGTGCCAGCAGCCAGGGGGGAGTACAGTTAAGCGATGAGCAGTTCTTC; CDR3aa: CASSQGGVQLSDEQFF
j_gene: TRBJ2-7; abundance: few; v_gene: TRBV7-2; d_gene: NA; CDR3nt: TGTGCCAGCAGCTTAGTTGCAGGGTCACACGAGCAGTACTTC; CDR3aa: CASSLVAGSHEQYF
j_gene: TRBJ1-1; abundance: NA; v_gene: TRBV27; d_gene: TRBD1; CDR3nt: TGTGCCAGCAGTTCCCTGACAGGGGCTTTCTTT; CDR3aa: CASSSLTGAFF
j_gene: TRBJ1-5; abundance: once; v_gene: TRBV15; d_gene: NA; CDR3nt: TGTGCCACCAGCAGAGCGGTCGGTAGTTATCAGCCCCAGCATTTT; CDR3aa: CATSRAVGSYQPQHF
j_gene: TRBJ1-2; abundance: NA; v_gene: TRBV9; d_gene: NA; CDR3nt: TGTGCCAGCAGCGCGTATTGGGGCTACACCTTC; CDR3aa: CASSAYWGYTF
j_gene: TRBJ1-2; abundance: once; v_gene: TRBV29-1; d_gene: NA; CDR3nt: TGCAGCGTTGAAGATCCCCGCGGCCTAAACTATGGCTACACCTTC; CDR3aa: CSVEDPRGLNYGYTF
j_gene: TRBJ2-6; abundance: NA; v_gene: TRBV7-9; d_gene: NA; CDR3nt: TGTGCCAGCAGCTCTCCATCCTGGGAGGCTGGGGCCAACGTCCTGACTTTC; CDR3aa: CASSSPSWEAGANVLTF
j_gene: TRBJ1-4; abundance: large; v_gene: TRBV28; d_gene: TRBD1; CDR3nt: TGTGCCAGCAAACGAACAGGGGGCTTGCAAAAACTGTTTTTT; CDR3aa: CASKRTGGLQKLFF
j_gene: TRBJ1-2; abundance: NA; v_gene: TRBV2; d_gene: TRBD1; CDR3nt: TGTGCCAGCGGGTGGGACAGGGGTAACTATGGCTACACCTTC; CDR3aa: CASGWDRGNYGYTF
j_gene: TRBJ1-4; abundance: NA; v_gene: TRBV29-1; d_gene: NA; CDR3nt: TGCAGCGCCCTTACAGGGAGGGAAGAAAAACTGTTTTTT; CDR3aa: CSALTGREEKLFF
j_gene: TRBJ1-2; abundance: NA; v_gene: TRBV28; d_gene: NA; CDR3nt: TGTGCCAGCAAACCCGGGGGGGCACTCTACACCTTC; CDR3aa: CASKPGGALYTF
j_gene: TRBJ1-1; abundance: NA; v_gene: TRBV5-1; d_gene: NA; CDR3nt: TGCGCCAGCAGCTTTGCAGCGAACACTGAAGCTTTCTTT; CDR3aa: CASSFAANTEAFF
j_gene: TRBJ1-1; abundance: few; v_gene: TRBV2; d_gene: TRBD1; CDR3nt: TGTGCCAGCAGTCCCCCCGCCCCCAACAGGGGGCGGCAAAACACTGAAGCTTTCTTT; CDR3aa: CASSPPAPNRGRQNTEAFF
j_gene: TRBJ2-3; abundance: NA; v_gene: TRBV7-9; d_gene: TRBD2; CDR3nt: TGTGCCAGCAGCCCCGTTACTAGCGGGGGGCCAGCGCAGTATTTT; CDR3aa: CASSPVTSGGPAQYF
j_gene: TRBJ2-7; abundance: NA; v_gene: TRBV19; d_gene: TRBD2; CDR3nt: TGTGCCAGTAGCCTAGCGGGGAGCGACTACGAGCAGTACTTC; CDR3aa: CASSLAGSDYEQYF
j_gene: TRBJ1-1; abundance: few; v_gene: TRBV28; d_gene: NA; CDR3nt: TGTGCCAGCAGTTTCGGTTGGGGTAAGGAAGCTTTCTTT; CDR3aa: CASSFGWGKEAFF
j_gene: TRBJ1-1; abundance: NA; v_gene: TRBV7-9; d_gene: NA; CDR3nt: TGTGCCAGCAGCTTATCTGCTGAAGCTTTCTTT; CDR3aa: CASSLSAEAFF
j_gene: TRBJ2-3; abundance: NA; v_gene: TRBV7-2; d_gene: TRBD2; CDR3nt: TGTGCCAGCAGCTTAGGGACTAGCGTCCCAGATACGCAGTATTTT; CDR3aa: CASSLGTSVPDTQYF
j_gene: TRBJ1-5; abundance: NA; v_gene: TRBV10-3; d_gene: NA; CDR3nt: TGTGCCATCAGTATTCAACCGGAAGGGCCTAATCAGCCCCAGCATTTT; CDR3aa: CAISIQPEGPNQPQHF
j_gene: TRBJ2-5; abundance: NA; v_gene: TRBV7-9; d_gene: TRBD1; CDR3nt: TGTGCCAGCAGCTTAGGGCAGGGGGCATTCGGAGAGACCCAGTACTTC; CDR3aa: CASSLGQGAFGETQYF
j_gene: TRBJ2-3; abundance: NA; v_gene: TRBV11-3; d_gene: TRBD1; CDR3nt: TGTGCCAGCAGCCCCGGGACAGGGGATGGAGATACGCAGTATTTT; CDR3aa: CASSPGTGDGDTQYF
j_gene: TRBJ1-4; abundance: NA; v_gene: TRBV28; d_gene: NA; CDR3nt: TGTGCCAGCAGCTCGGGATTCCTCCTTCCAACTAATGAAAAACTGTTTTTT; CDR3aa: CASSSGFLLPTNEKLFF
j_gene: TRBJ1-2; abundance: NA; v_gene: TRBV25-1; d_gene: TRBD1; CDR3nt: TGTGCCAGCAGCAGGGGGGATGGCTACACCTTC; CDR3aa: CASSRGDGYTF